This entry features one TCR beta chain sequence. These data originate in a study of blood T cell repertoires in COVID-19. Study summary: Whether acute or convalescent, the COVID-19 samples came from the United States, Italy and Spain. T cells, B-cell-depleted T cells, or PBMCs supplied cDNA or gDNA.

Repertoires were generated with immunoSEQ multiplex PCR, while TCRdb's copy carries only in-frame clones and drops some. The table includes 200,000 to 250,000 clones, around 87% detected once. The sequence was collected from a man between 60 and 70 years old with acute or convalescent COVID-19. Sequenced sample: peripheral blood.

The CDR3 DNA is TGTGCCACCAGCAGAGGCGGGTCCTACGAGCAGTACTTC. This encodes CATSRGGSYEQYF. The chain joins TRBV15 to TRBJ2-7; possible D gene TRBD2, 5 bases. CDR1 LNHNV and CDR2 YYDKDF come from the germline V gene (reference sequence). This CDR3 comprises 13 residues. V lost 1 base and J lost 1, with 5 bases in between.